Given below is one TCR beta chain in context. Its antigen remains unidentified. The sample belongs to a study of cytomegalovirus exposure and HLA in healthy donors. General study findings and limits: A missense variant in DCLRE1C was later tied to TCR beta V- and J-gene trimming. As a later analysis revealed, the rate of TCR association differed by HLA locus, with DRB1 most and HLA-C fewest. There were some V segments, including TRBV6-2 and TRBV6-3, excluded as indistinguishable.

V lost 3 bases, J lost 2 bases, and 7 bases stayed unmatched. The length of the CDR3 is 15 residues. The germline V gene has CDR1 WSHSY and CDR2 SAAADI. 13 Jbeta primers and 60 Vbeta primers were used for the PCR. Assay: immunoSEQ multiplex PCR; the TCRdb copy retains only in-frame clones and omits some. The data show 95,000 to 100,000 clones, approximately 72% seen once. The chain employs TRBV10-2 and TRBJ2-7; 7 nucleotides agree with TRBD1. The receptor was derived from a woman between 40 and 55 years old in good health and CMV-seronegative. The sequenced sample consisted of PBMCs. CDR3: CASSDKDRSPYEQYF. The CDR3 DNA is TGCGCCAGCAGTGACAAGGACAGGTCCCCCTACGAGCAGTACTTC.